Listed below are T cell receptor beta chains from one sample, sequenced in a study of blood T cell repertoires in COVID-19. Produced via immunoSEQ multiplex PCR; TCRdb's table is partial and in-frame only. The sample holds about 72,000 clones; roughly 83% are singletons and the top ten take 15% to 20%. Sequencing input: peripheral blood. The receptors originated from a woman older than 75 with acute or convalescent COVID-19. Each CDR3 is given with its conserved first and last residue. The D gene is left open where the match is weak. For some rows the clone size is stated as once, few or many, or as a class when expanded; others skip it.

TGTGCCAGCAGTTCCGGGATCGGCAATCAGCCCCAGCATTTT,CASSSGIGNQPQHF,14,TRBJ1-5,.,TRBV27,.
TGTGCCAGCAGCTTAGTCGAGAAGTCCTACGAGCAGTACTTC,CASSLVEKSYEQYF,14,TRBJ2-7,.,TRBV7-8,.
TGTGCCAGCATAGCTGCGAGGGGGAGGGCCACTGAAGCTTTCTTT,CASIAARGRATEAFF,15,TRBJ1-1,.,TRBV6-6,.
TGTGCCAGCAGCTTAACTCGCGGGGACACAGATACGCAGTATTTT,CASSLTRGDTDTQYF,15,TRBJ2-3,.,TRBV11-1,.
TGTGCCAGCAGTACCGGACAGTCTAACTATGGCTACACCTTT,CASSTGQSNYGYTF,14,TRBJ1-2,.,TRBV28,.
TGCGCCAGCAGCAGTTCTCTCGGGAACTACAATGAGCAGTTCTTC,CASSSSLGNYNEQFF,15,TRBJ2-1,.,TRBV5-1,.
TGTGCCAGCAGCCTTACTGCCAGGGGTACTGAAGCTTTCTTT,CASSLTARGTEAFF,14,TRBJ1-1,.,TRBV13,.
TGTGCCAGCAGCCCGGGACTCGGTAGGACAGATACGCAGTATTTT,CASSPGLGRTDTQYF,15,TRBJ2-3,few,TRBV7-9,.
TGTGCCAGCAGCTTAGGTGGGACTAGCGGGGGGGCAGAGGAGCAGTTCTTC,CASSLGGTSGGAEEQFF,17,TRBJ2-1,.,TRBV7-6,TRBD2
TGTGCCAGCAGTATCCGGTGGTCTAGCGGGGGGAAGGATTTT,CASSIRWSSGGKDF,14,TRBJ2-3,.,TRBV6-5,TRBD2
TGTGCCACCAGTTGGGGGAGGGGGGGGACAGATACGCAGTATTTT,CATSWGRGGTDTQYF,15,TRBJ2-3,.,TRBV24-1,.
TGTGCTAGTGGTCTGGACAGTTCCAATTCACCCCTCCACTTT,CASGLDSSNSPLHF,14,TRBJ1-6,once,TRBV12-5,.
TGCGCCAGCACCGAGGGATGGGCAACTAATGAAAAACTGTTTTTT,CASTEGWATNEKLFF,15,TRBJ1-4,.,TRBV23-1,.
TGCAGTGCTAGTTACGACAGGGGTAATCGCAATGAGCAGTTCTTC,CSASYDRGNRNEQFF,15,TRBJ2-1,.,TRBV20-1,TRBD1
TGTGCCACCAGCAAACTTCCCGGCTCCGAGGGCACTGAGCAGTTCTTC,CATSKLPGSEGTEQFF,16,TRBJ2-1,.,TRBV15,.
TGTGCCAGCAGGCGGACTGAAGAGGGCTACACCTTC,CASRRTEEGYTF,12,TRBJ1-2,.,TRBV2,.
TGTGCCAGCAGCCAACCGGGACAGGGAGGCGGGGAGCTGTTTTTT,CASSQPGQGGGELFF,15,TRBJ2-2,once,TRBV7-3,TRBD1
TGTGCCAGCTCACCTCGAAGACCGGGACAGGGGGTTCGGAATTCACCCCTCCACTTT,CASSPRRPGQGVRNSPLHF,19,TRBJ1-6,.,TRBV18,TRBD1
TGCGCCAGCAGGACTGACAGGGGATCTGGCTACACCTTC,CASRTDRGSGYTF,13,TRBJ1-2,.,TRBV5-1,TRBD1
TGCGCCAGCAGCTTGGGAGGAGGCGGAGCGGATGAGCAGTTCTTC,CASSLGGGGADEQFF,15,TRBJ2-1,once,TRBV5-1,.
TGTGCCAGCAGCAGCCGGGACAGTTATTCACCCCTCCACTTT,CASSSRDSYSPLHF,14,TRBJ1-6,few,TRBV5-4,TRBD1
TGTGCCAGCTCAAGGACTAGCGGGATTAGCACAGATACGCAGTATTTT,CASSRTSGISTDTQYF,16,TRBJ2-3,once,TRBV18,TRBD2
TGTGCCAGCTCCGGGACTAGCGGGCCATACGAGCAGTACTTC,CASSGTSGPYEQYF,14,TRBJ2-7,.,TRBV18,TRBD2
TGTGCCAGCAAGTTGGAGGAAGGGGTCTCTGGGGCCAACGTCCTGACTTTC,CASKLEEGVSGANVLTF,17,TRBJ2-6,.,TRBV7-9,.
TGTGCCAGCAGCTTAGGGTCTAGCGGAGGCACAGATACGCAGTATTTT,CASSLGSSGGTDTQYF,16,TRBJ2-3,.,TRBV11-3,TRBD2
TGTGCCAGCAGCCGCTCTAGCGATAGCTCCTACGAGCAGTACTTC,CASSRSSDSSYEQYF,15,TRBJ2-7,.,TRBV7-9,.
TGTGCCAGTAGCGGCGGGAGGTCTCAATCTAGCACAGATACGCAGTATTTT,CASSGGRSQSSTDTQYF,17,TRBJ2-3,.,TRBV19,TRBD2
TGTGCCAGCGACGGGGGACAGTACTCCTACAATGAGCAGTTCTTC,CASDGGQYSYNEQFF,15,TRBJ2-1,once,TRBV5-8,.
TGCGCCAGCAGCTTGGAGCCTGCCGGGGGTGACACTGAAGCTTTCTTT,CASSLEPAGGDTEAFF,16,TRBJ1-1,.,TRBV5-1,.